A single sample gave rise to the 17 T cell receptor beta chains below, sequenced in a study of blood T cells in healthy people across ages. The second PCR ran roughly 7 to 12 cycles with a sample-barcoded 5' primer and J-beta primers. A single record per CDR3 protein comes from TCRdb applying MiXCR to the 5' RACE reads. The sample includes 270,000 or so distinct CDR3 sequences, roughly 27% of them seen just once. Sequenced: blood. These receptors were obtained from a woman between 65 and 79 years old in good health.

V and J are TRBV7-8 and TRBJ2-5, with TRBD1 identical over 7 bases. Germline trimming cut 4 bases from V and 2 bases from J; bases unmatched to any gene: 7. Germline CDR1 SGHVS, CDR2 FQNEAQ. CDR3 length: 15 amino acids. CDR3 bases: TGTGCCAGCAGCTCAAGATCGGGACAGCAAGAGACCCAGTACTTC. This sequence encodes CASSSRSGQQETQYF.

This clonotype was seen repeatedly, ten times or more. This chain links TRBV4-1 with TRBJ2-7, with D perhaps TRBD2 (5 bases). This CDR3 is 14 amino acids long. CDR1 MGHRA and CDR2 YSYEKL come from the germline V gene. V shed 2 bases and J shed 2 bases, with 10 bases lying between them. The DNA for the CDR3 is TGCGCCAGCAGCCAACCGGACTGGACCTACGAGCAGTACTTC. It translates to CASSQPDWTYEQYF.

By its share, this clonotype is medium-sized (0.01 to 0.1%). This chain uses TRBV29-1 with TRBJ2-3; D possibly corresponds to TRBD1 (6 bases). V lost 7 bases, J lost 2 bases, and 10 bases lay in between. The V gene's germline CDR1 is SQVTM and CDR2 ANQGSEA. The CDR3 totals 12 residues. The CDR3 DNA reads TGCAGCGCTGGGGGACACACAGATACGCAGTATTTT. This sequence encodes CSAGGHTDTQYF.

This clonotype was counted a few times. The chain employs TRBV7-2 and TRBJ1-5; no clear D. The V end was cut by 2 bases, the J end by 5 bases, with 4 bases between. From germline, CDR1 is SGHTA and CDR2 FQGNSA. This CDR3 comprises 12 residues. CDR3: CASSLYDQPQHF. CDR3 nucleotides: TGTGCCAGCAGCTTATACGATCAGCCCCAGCATTTT.

This clonotype was seen more than once but under ten times. The chain links TRBV7-9 to TRBJ1-1; no firm D call. V dropped 8 bases and J dropped 5 bases, with 21 bases sitting between them. Germline V gene data show CDR1 as SEHNR and CDR2 as FQNEAQ (reference sequence). The CDR3 has 15 residues. The CDR3 DNA follows: TGTGCCAGCCGTTTGGTCGCCCCGTCGGGGACTGAAGCTTTCTTT. Translating gives CASRLVAPSGTEAFF.

The table lists this clonotype with a few counts. For the CDR3, the DNA is TGTGCCAGCAGCCAATTCCGGGACTTTCAAGAGACCCAGTACTTC. Amino acids: CASSQFRDFQETQYF. This chain joins TRBV14 and TRBJ2-5, with D tentatively TRBD2 (6 bases). Germline CDR1 is SGHDN and CDR2 is FVKESK. The ends were cut back, 2 bases at V and 2 bases at J, with 12 bases in the middle. CDR3 length equals 15 residues.

CDR3 residues: CASSYGTFRGVGYTF. In DNA, the CDR3 is TGTGCCAGCAGTTACGGTACGTTCAGGGGAGTCGGCTACACCTTC. The V and J genes are TRBV28 and TRBJ1-2; the D gene is possibly TRBD1 (6 bases). Germline CDR1 reads MDHEN; CDR2 reads SYDVKM. CDR3 size: 15 residues. V was cut by 4 bases and J by 8 bases, with 20 bases left in between.

V gene TRBV20-1 combines with J gene TRBJ2-2; D is ambiguous. There are 14 residues in the CDR3. Germline loops: CDR1 DFQATT, CDR2 SNEGSKA (reference sequence). V lost 6 bases to trimming and J lost 3 bases, with 14 bases between them. The CDR3 DNA reads as TGCAGTGCCCTCCTGGACCCTGACACCGGGGAGCTGTTTTTT. Its protein is CSALLDPDTGELFF.

This clonotype was recorded a few times. This sequence joins TRBV7-2 and TRBJ1-3; no firm D call. Trimming pared 2 bases from V and 4 bases from J, leaving 15 bases between. The length of the CDR3 is 16 residues. Germline V gene lookup returns CDR1 SGHTA and CDR2 FQGNSA. The CDR3 here is CASSLIVAARGNTIYF. DNA of the CDR3: TGTGCCAGCAGCTTAATCGTCGCGGCGCGGGGAAACACCATATATTTT. Using reference TRBV7-2 and TRBJ1-3 for the parts outside the CDR3, the full variable domain is GAGVSQSPSNKVTEKGKDVELRCDPISGHTALYWYRQSLGQGLEFLIYFQGNSAPDKSGLPSDRFSAERTGGSVSTLTIQRTQQEDSAVYLCASSLIVAARGNTIYFGEGSWLTVV.

DNA of the CDR3: TGCAGTGCTAGGATGGGAAGTGGGTCCTACAATGAGCAGTTCTTC. Translated, it gives CSARMGSGSYNEQFF. This rearrangement joins TRBV20-1 to TRBJ2-1; no clear D gene. CDR1 is DFQATT and CDR2 is SNEGSKA in the germline V gene (reference sequence). V lost 3 bases and J 1 base, leaving 13 bases between the germline ends. The CDR3 covers 15 residues.

The genes are TRBV11-2 and TRBJ2-5; maybe TRBD2 (5 bases). The tail of the sequence fits TRBJ2-7 better, so the J call may be wrong. The germline V gene has CDR1 SGHAT and CDR2 FQNNGV. This CDR3 comprises 14 residues. CDR3 sequence reads: CASSSLGDWSEQYF. CDR3 nucleotide sequence: TGTGCCAGCAGCTCCCTCGGGGATTGGAGCGAGCAGTACTTC.

This chain uses TRBV4-1 with TRBJ2-1; D is undetermined. Trimming shortened V by 1 base and J by 4 bases, and 14 bases separated the two germline ends. The length of the CDR3 is 16 residues. Looked up from germline, CDR1 is MGHRA and CDR2 is YSYEKL. CDR3 nucleotide sequence: TGCGCCAGCAGCCAAGGGCCAACTTCCCTATACAATGAGCAGTTCTTC. It yields the protein CASSQGPTSLYNEQFF.

The chain uses TRBV20-1 and TRBJ2-2; tentative D call: TRBD2 (6 bases). CDR3 length equals 15 residues. V was shortened by 5 bases and J by 2 bases, with 15 bases between the two germline ends. Per germline, CDR1 DFQATT and CDR2 SNEGSKA (reference sequence). CDR3 sequence (DNA): TGCAGTGCTCTCTACGGGAGTGGTAACACCGGGGAGCTGTTTTTT. This encodes CSALYGSGNTGELFF.

The rearrangement joins TRBV7-2 to TRBJ2-2; D may match TRBD1 or TRBD2 (6 bases each). Trimming cost V 4 bases and J 1 base, with 16 bases left between them. This CDR3 is 17 amino acids long. CDR1 is SGHTA, CDR2 FQGNSA, per germline. CDR3 sequence: CASSSRGGSLNTGELFF. The DNA of the CDR3 is TGTGCCAGCAGCTCAAGAGGGGGGAGCCTGAACACCGGGGAGCTGTTTTTT.

The chain uses TRBV28 and TRBJ2-1, with D possibly being TRBD2 (7 bases). The V and J ends lost 8 bases and 3 bases respectively, with 20 bases between them. The germline V gene encodes CDR1 MDHEN and CDR2 SYDVKM. The CDR3 length is 16 residues. This CDR3 is CASLKGGAGVYNEQFF. CDR3 DNA: TGTGCCAGCCTAAAAGGGGGGGCCGGGGTCTACAATGAGCAGTTCTTC.

This clonotype was counted a single time. The V and J genes are TRBV20-1 and TRBJ2-3, with 8 nucleotides matching TRBD2. After removal of 5 bases from V and 4 bases from J, the junction contained 2 bases not matched to a gene. The germline gives CDR1 DFQATT, CDR2 SNEGSKA (reference sequence). This CDR3 is 12 amino acids long. CDR3 sequence reads: CSAVGLADTQYF. Written as DNA, the CDR3 is TGCAGTGCTGTGGGACTAGCAGATACGCAGTATTTT.

In its sample, this clonotype was seen many times. The chain links TRBV20-1 to TRBJ2-3, with D unresolved. This CDR3 comprises 13 residues. The V gene lost 0 bases and the J gene lost 1 base, with 5 bases spanning the gap. The V gene's germline CDR1 is DFQATT and CDR2 SNEGSKA (reference sequence). For the CDR3, the DNA is TGCAGTGCTAGAGAACCCCGCACAGATACGCAGTATTTT. It codes for CSAREPRTDTQYF.